Below are 27 T cell receptor beta chains sequenced from a single sample in a study of blood T cell repertoires in COVID-19. This table comes from immunoSEQ multiplex PCR, and its TCRdb copy is limited to in-frame clones, with some not included. The sample records tens of thousands of clones, 74% being singletons. The material sequenced was peripheral blood. The receptors originated from a man aged 65 to 79 with COVID-19, enrolled during active disease.

This chain links TRBV7-2 with TRBJ2-7, with 7 bases identical to TRBD2. V lost 0 bases to trimming and J lost 6 bases; unmatched junction nucleotides: 5. This CDR3 contains 14 residues. Germline V gene sequence: CDR1 SGHTA, CDR2 FQGNSA. Written as DNA, the CDR3 is TGTGCCAGCAGCTTAGCGGGACTAAGAGGCGAGCAGTACTTC. Its translation is CASSLAGLRGEQYF.

The chain recombines TRBV27 with TRBJ2-3, with D possibly matching TRBD2 (6 bases). CDR3 length: 15 amino acids. Germline assignment: CDR1 MNHEY and CDR2 SMNVEV (reference sequence). The ends were cut back, 3 bases at V and 4 bases at J, with 14 bases in the middle. Here the CDR3 reads CASSFSSGVADTQYF. The CDR3 DNA reads as TGTGCCAGCAGTTTTTCTTCGGGAGTGGCAGATACGCAGTATTTT.

Only a few counts were recorded for this clone. This rearrangement joins TRBV10-3 to TRBJ2-5; a weak D match, TRBD2 (7 bases). Germline assignment: CDR1 ENHRY and CDR2 SYGVKD. This CDR3 spans 16 amino acids. V was cut by 5 bases and J by 4 bases, with 20 bases left in between. Here the CDR3 reads CAISLGGLLAGETQYF. CDR3 DNA sequence: TGTGCCATCAGTCTCGGGGGGCTTTTAGCTGGAGAGACCCAGTACTTC.

Only a few counts were recorded for this clone. Within the sample, other DNA sequences also encode this same CDR3. This sequence joins TRBV5-1 and TRBJ2-2; D gene ambiguous. The V end was cut by 0 bases, the J end by 0 bases, with 6 bases between. The germline gives CDR1 SGHRS, CDR2 YFSETQ. This CDR3 has 15 amino acids. The DNA for the CDR3 is TGCGCCAGCAGCTTGGACCGAGCGAACACCGGGGAGCTGTTTTTT. It is translated as CASSLDRANTGELFF.

The chain has TRBV27 and TRBJ1-4; no clear D. The CDR3 totals 16 residues. V was clipped by 1 base and J by 0 bases, with 9 bases between them. CDR1 and CDR2 (germline): MNHEY, SMNVEV (reference sequence). CDR3 sequence: CASSLYPRSTNEKLFF. Here the CDR3 DNA reads TGTGCCAGCAGTTTATACCCTAGGTCAACTAATGAAAAACTGTTTTTT.

The V and J genes are TRBV3-1 (or the pseudogene TRBV3-2) and TRBJ1-1; 9 bases align to TRBD1. V was clipped by 0 bases and J by 8 bases; unmatched bases: 7. The CDR3 totals 15 residues. The V gene's germline CDR1 is LGHDT and CDR2 YNNKEL (reference sequence). CDR3 amino acids: CASSQDPTGGAEAFF. The CDR3 region has the DNA TGTGCCAGCAGCCAAGACCCCACAGGGGGCGCCGAAGCTTTCTTT.

The rearrangement joins TRBV15 to TRBJ2-7; maybe TRBD2 (5 bases). CDR1 and CDR2 from the germline V gene are LNHNV and YYDKDF (reference sequence). Trimming removed 0 bases at V and 0 bases at J, with 12 bases between. CDR3 length: 16 amino acids. The CDR3 DNA reads as TGTGCCACCAGCAGAGATTATCCGGGGAGCTCCTACGAGCAGTACTTC. Translated: CATSRDYPGSSYEQYF.

The gene calls are TRBV4-3 and TRBJ1-1; 7 bases are shared with TRBD1. V lost 0 bases, J lost 7 bases, and 14 bases stayed unmatched. The CDR3 loop spans 17 amino acids. Germline values: CDR1 LGHNA, CDR2 YSLEER. The CDR3 reads CASSQDSHSGRQGEAFF. The DNA for the CDR3 is TGCGCCAGCAGCCAAGATTCACATAGCGGTAGACAGGGTGAAGCTTTCTTT.

The chain couples TRBV4-3 to TRBJ2-3, with 9 positions matching TRBD1. The V and J ends lost 4 bases and 2 bases, in that order; junction bases with no gene match: 10. Germline CDR1 is LGHNA and CDR2 is YSLEER. This CDR3 comprises 17 residues. CDR3 in amino acids: CASSRARDRVLTDTQYF. CDR3 nucleotide sequence: TGCGCCAGCAGCCGTGCCCGGGACAGGGTCCTCACAGATACGCAGTATTTT.

The CDR3 protein is CASSLFGGQGSADTQYF. The CDR3 DNA follows: TGCGCCAGCAGCTTATTTGGGGGACAGGGGAGCGCAGATACGCAGTATTTT. V gene TRBV5-1 combines with J gene TRBJ2-3; 10 bases align to TRBD1. The CDR3 extends over 17 amino acids. V dropped 2 bases and J dropped 4; count of bases not matched to a gene: 10. Germline CDR1 is SGHRS and CDR2 is YFSETQ.

This clone was observed a few times. The chain carries TRBV7-9 and TRBJ2-1; 8 nucleotides agree with TRBD1. The CDR3 is 17 amino acids. With V trimmed by 2 bases and J by 4 bases, 10 bases remained unmatched. Germline loops: CDR1 SEHNR, CDR2 FQNEAQ (reference sequence). For the CDR3, the DNA is TGTGCCAGCAGCTTAACGTTTGGTACAGGGGGATACAATGAGCAGTTCTTC. This codes for CASSLTFGTGGYNEQFF. Variable domain in full (rest from reference TRBV7-9 and TRBJ2-1): DTGVSQNPRHKITKRGQNVTFRCDPISEHNRLYWYRQTLGQGPEFLTYFQNEAQLEKSRLLSDRFSAERPKGSFSTLEIQRTEQGDSAMYLCASSLTFGTGGYNEQFFGPGTRLTVL.

V and J are TRBV28 and TRBJ2-3, with D perhaps TRBD2 (6 bases). CDR1 is MDHEN, CDR2 SYDVKM, per germline. This CDR3 is 16 amino acids long. The V end lost 6 bases, the J end lost 1 base, and 17 bases lay between the germline ends. The CDR3 reads CASRQLSSARTDTQYF. The CDR3 DNA reads as TGTGCCAGCAGACAGCTATCTAGCGCTCGCACAGATACGCAGTATTTT.

The rearrangement links TRBV7-8 to TRBJ2-3; 10 nucleotides match TRBD2. J gave up 1 base and V 0 bases, and 1 base lay outside the gene matches. The CDR3 consists of 16 residues. Germline-derived CDR1 and CDR2 are SGHVS and FQNEAQ. The CDR3 loop is CASSLAGTSGTDTQYF. The CDR3 DNA reads as TGTGCCAGCAGCTTAGCGGGGACTAGCGGCACAGATACGCAGTATTTT.

The chain carries TRBV4-1 and TRBJ1-2; D might be TRBD1 (6 bases). CDR1 MGHRA and CDR2 YSYEKL come from the germline V gene. The CDR3 spans 15 residues. V lost 1 base and J lost 3, with 12 bases in between. The CDR3 loop reads CASSQGHREYYGYTF. The CDR3 DNA follows: TGCGCCAGCAGCCAAGGGCACAGGGAATACTATGGCTACACCTTC.

The V gene is TRBV28, the J gene TRBJ2-7, with TRBD1 matching over 8 bases. J lost 2 bases, V lost 3 bases, and 6 bases had no gene match. Germline assignment: CDR1 MDHEN and CDR2 SYDVKM. This CDR3 is built from 15 residues. CDR3 protein: CASSFAGGPTYEQYF. CDR3 in DNA: TGTGCCAGCAGTTTCGCAGGGGGCCCCACCTACGAGCAGTACTTC. The full variable domain, in which reference TRBV28 and TRBJ2-7 provide the parts outside the CDR3, is DVKVTQSSRYLVKRTGEKVFLECVQDMDHENMFWYRQDPGLGLRLIYFSYDVKMKEKGDIPEGYSVSREKKERFSLILESASTNQTSMYLCASSFAGGPTYEQYFGPGTRLTVT.

The chain recombines TRBV7-2 with TRBJ2-7; perhaps TRBD2 as D (6 bases). The germline CDR1 and CDR2 sequences are SGHTA and FQGNSA. This CDR3 has 17 amino acids. Trimming took 4 bases from V and 3 from J, leaving 22 bases between them. The CDR3, as DNA: TGTGCCAGCAGCTCGCGGGGCATTGGAGACCTACGCTACGAGCAGTACTTC. Encoded protein: CASSSRGIGDLRYEQYF.

The chain links TRBV18 to TRBJ2-7; 8 nucleotides line up with TRBD2. V shed 3 bases and J 3 bases; nucleotides not matched to a gene: 10. There are 16 residues in the CDR3. The V gene's germline CDR1 is KGHSH and CDR2 LQKENI. The CDR3 bases are TGTGCCAGCTCACCCGCTGAGAGCGGGAGTGTCTACGAGCAGTACTTC. As protein: CASSPAESGSVYEQYF.

In this sample, this clone turned up a few times. The chain employs TRBV5-6 and TRBJ1-1; D possibly corresponds to TRBD1 (5 bases). The CDR3 consists of 13 residues. Trimming left V 2 bases short and J 11 bases short, with 16 bases between. The germline gives CDR1 SGHDT, CDR2 YYEEEE. The CDR3 DNA reads as TGTGCCAGCAGCTTTCCAGGGACTGTTGGGGCTTTCTTT. It yields the protein CASSFPGTVGAFF.

This clone was recorded a few times. The chain uses TRBV6-5 and TRBJ2-7, with D tentatively TRBD2 (5 bases). V lost 6 bases to trimming and J lost 1 base, with 13 bases between them. CDR3 length: 14 residues. Germline lookup yields CDR1 MNHEY and CDR2 SVGAGI. CDR3 in amino acids: CASSRTYVSYEQYF. In DNA form, the CDR3 reads TGTGCCAGCAGCAGGACTTACGTATCCTACGAGCAGTACTTC.

The chain has TRBV5-1 and TRBJ2-3, with TRBD1 identical over 10 bases. CDR1 and CDR2 (germline): SGHRS, YFSETQ. The trim removed 4 bases at V and 2 bases at J, leaving 10 bases unmatched. This CDR3 comprises 17 residues. The CDR3 protein is CASSPGWTGGFTDTQYF. In DNA, the CDR3 is TGCGCCAGCAGCCCGGGGTGGACAGGGGGTTTCACAGATACGCAGTATTTT.

The chain uses TRBV9 and TRBJ2-7; TRBD1 aligns across 9 bases. Germline CDR1 reads SGDLS; CDR2 reads YYNGEE. Trimming cost V 3 bases and J 7 bases; bases outside gene matches: 5. The CDR3 consists of 13 residues. CDR3 in DNA: TGTGCCAGCAGCGCGGGACAGGGCATTGAGCAGTACTTC. Amino acid sequence: CASSAGQGIEQYF.

This clone was counted once. CDR3 coding DNA: TGTGCTAGTGGTTTGGTCCCGGGACAGTTCGGGGCTTTCTTT. Translated: CASGLVPGQFGAFF. The chain carries TRBV12-5 and TRBJ1-1, with 7 bases that match TRBD1. Germline CDR1 and CDR2: LGHNT and FRNRAP. V lost 0 bases to trimming and J lost 11 bases; unmatched junction nucleotides: 9. This CDR3 is built from 14 residues.

The genes are TRBV10-2 and TRBJ2-5; 7 bases match TRBD2. J lost 5 bases, V lost 9 bases, and 12 bases had no gene match. The germline gives CDR1 WSHSY, CDR2 SAAADI. This CDR3 is built from 14 residues. DNA of the CDR3: TGCGCCAGTAGCGGGTCTAGCATAAGGGAGACCCAGTACTTC. Its translation is CASSGSSIRETQYF.

The chain has TRBV4-3 and TRBJ2-1, with TRBD2 as a possible D gene (6 bases). The CDR3 contains 14 residues. The germline V and J ends were trimmed by 0 bases and 10 bases, with 13 bases remaining between them. Germline V CDR1 and CDR2: LGHNA, YSLEER. CDR3 amino acids: CASSQDRRVGEQFF. CDR3 nucleotides: TGCGCCAGCAGCCAAGATCGGAGGGTTGGGGAGCAGTTCTTC.

CDR3 in DNA: TGTGCCACCGACAGGGGCGGGGAGCTGTTTTTT. Its translation: CATDRGGELFF. The chain has TRBV6-5 and TRBJ2-2, with 8 bases that match TRBD1. Trimming removed 10 bases from V and 7 bases from J; junction bases left unmatched: 2. This CDR3 has 11 amino acids. The V gene's germline CDR1 is MNHEY and CDR2 SVGAGI.

The rearrangement uses TRBV25-1 and TRBJ2-6; TRBD1 is a possible D gene (5 bases). The CDR3 consists of 17 residues. Germline V gene sequence: CDR1 MGHDK, CDR2 SYGVNS. The CDR3 coding sequence is TGTGGTACACAGGAGCCAATGAACCACTCTGGGGCCAACGTCCTGACTTTC. Its translation: CGTQEPMNHSGANVLTF.

The chain combines TRBV28 with TRBJ2-3; D possibly corresponds to TRBD1 (5 bases). V lost 2 bases and J lost 0, with 9 bases in between. The CDR3 covers 15 residues. Germline CDR1 and CDR2: MDHEN and SYDVKM. The DNA for the CDR3 is TGTGCCAGCAGTTTACTGACAGCTAGCACAGATACGCAGTATTTT. Translation: CASSLLTASTDTQYF.